The 21 T cell receptor beta chains listed next were all sequenced from one sample in a study of T cells in localized non-small cell lung cancer. Data came from immunoSEQ multiplex PCR; TCRdb stores just in-frame clones and leaves some out. The sample lists just over 20,000 clones; 85% to 90% were seen once. Sequences were derived from PBMCs, sampled before any cancer treatment. The source of these receptors is a woman aged 40 to 75 with stage II squamous cell lung carcinoma.

The gene calls are TRBV29-1 and TRBJ2-7; D remains unclear. Trimming pared 6 bases from V and 2 bases from J, leaving 11 bases between. CDR1 and CDR2 from the germline V gene are SQVTM and ANQGSEA. CDR3 length: 12 amino acids. In nucleotides, the CDR3 is TGCAGCGTGTCGGAGAATGCCTACGAGCAGTACTTC. Its protein product is CSVSENAYEQYF.

The chain has TRBV10-1 and TRBJ2-7; perhaps TRBD1 as D (5 bases). This CDR3 has 13 amino acids. V shed 0 bases and J shed 7 bases, with 10 bases lying between them. Germline CDR1 WNHNN, CDR2 SYGVQD (reference sequence). CDR3: CASSESIRGEQYF. The CDR3, as DNA: TGCGCCAGCAGTGAGTCGATTAGGGGAGAGCAGTACTTC.

This chain links TRBV7-6 with TRBJ2-5; TRBD1 might be the D (5 bases). From germline, CDR1 is SGHVS and CDR2 FNYEAQ. Between the trimmed V and J ends, which lost 4 bases and 0 bases, there was a span of 6 bases. This CDR3 is 13 amino acids long. The CDR3 loop is CASSSTDQETQYF. In DNA, the CDR3 is TGTGCCAGCAGCTCGACAGACCAAGAGACCCAGTACTTC.

This sequence joins TRBV18 and TRBJ1-2; no reliable D call. The CDR3 runs 17 residues. The V gene lost 1 base and the J gene lost 0 bases, with 15 bases spanning the gap. In germline, CDR1 is KGHSH, CDR2 LQKENI. The chain's CDR3 is CASSPQSGRLANYGYTF. CDR3 coding DNA: TGTGCCAGCTCACCACAAAGTGGACGGCTTGCTAACTATGGCTACACCTTC.

Comment on this clone: Relative to the germline gene, one junction end is altered; a read error may explain this. CDR3 sequence: CASSIGGTGVLDF. The CDR3 bases are TGTGCCAGTAGTATAGGCGGGACAGGGGTTCTGGACTTC. The chain employs TRBV19 and TRBJ2-7, with 10 bases fitting TRBD1. CDR3 size: 13 residues. Germline V lookup: CDR1 LNHDA, CDR2 SQIVND (reference sequence).

CDR3: CASSLVRLALVSTDTQYF. The DNA of the CDR3 is TGTGCCAGCAGCCTTGTCCGGCTAGCGCTCGTAAGCACAGATACGCAGTATTTT. The rearrangement links TRBV28 to TRBJ2-3; maybe TRBD2 (6 bases). The germline V gene has CDR1 MDHEN and CDR2 SYDVKM. V was trimmed by 6 bases and J by 0 bases, leaving 22 bases between them. The CDR3 has 18 residues. Based on the CDR3 plus reference TRBV28 and TRBJ2-3, the full variable domain is DVKVTQSSRYLVKRTGEKVFLECVQDMDHENMFWYRQDPGLGLRLIYFSYDVKMKEKGDIPEGYSVSREKKERFSLILESASTNQTSMYLCASSLVRLALVSTDTQYFGPGTRLTVL.

The chain has TRBV4-3 and TRBJ2-7; TRBD1 matches at 8 bases. Germline lookup yields CDR1 LGHNA and CDR2 YSLEER. This CDR3 spans 15 amino acids. Losses at the gene ends were 1 base for V and 7 bases for J; bases not matched to a gene: 9. This CDR3 reads CASSQGTGQWEEQYF. The DNA for the CDR3 is TGCGCCAGCAGCCAAGGGACAGGGCAATGGGAAGAGCAGTACTTC.

The gene calls are TRBV7-6 and TRBJ2-7, with no clear D. Trimming left V 0 bases short and J 0 bases short, with 9 bases between. The CDR3 is 15 amino acids. Germline V lookup: CDR1 SGHVS, CDR2 FNYEAQ. This CDR3 is CASSLADGSSYEQYF. CDR3 sequence (DNA): TGTGCCAGCAGCTTAGCGGACGGTTCCTCCTACGAGCAGTACTTC.

This chain links TRBV7-3 with TRBJ2-6, with D possibly being TRBD1 (6 bases). The germline gives CDR1 SGHTA, CDR2 FQGTGA. This CDR3 spans 18 amino acids. Trimming took off 1 base at V and 0 bases at J, with 13 bases between the two ends. The CDR3 bases are TGTGCCAGCAGCTTAATCGGACAGCTACCCTCTGGGGCCAACGTCCTGACTTTC. Translation: CASSLIGQLPSGANVLTF.

This clone was detected only a few times. As DNA, the CDR3 is TGTGCCAGCAGTGAGTCTGCGGGCACCCCCTACAATGAGCAGTTCTTC. It encodes CASSESAGTPYNEQFF. This chain links TRBV6-4 with TRBJ2-1; D is perhaps TRBD2 (5 bases). Per the germline V gene, CDR1 is MRHNA and CDR2 is SNTAGT. Trimming removed 3 bases from V and 2 bases from J, with 14 bases in between. The CDR3 spans 16 residues.

The rearrangement uses TRBV5-6 and TRBJ2-2; no clear D. Trimming removed 0 bases at V and 2 bases at J, with 2 bases between. CDR3 length equals 13 residues. The V gene's germline CDR1 is SGHDT and CDR2 YYEEEE. As DNA, the CDR3 is TGTGCCAGCAGCTTGGTTAACACCGGGGAGCTGTTTTTT. It encodes CASSLVNTGELFF.

A few counts support this clone. The rearrangement uses TRBV6-5 and TRBJ1-5, with a weak D call TRBD1 (5 bases). V was trimmed by 9 bases and J by 2 bases, leaving 8 bases between them. There are 12 residues in the CDR3. CDR1 and CDR2 (germline): MNHEY, SVGAGI. DNA of the CDR3: TGTGCCAGTCGGGGGGGCAATCAGCCCCAGCATTTT. Its protein product is CASRGGNQPQHF.

The chain joins TRBV5-5 to TRBJ2-1; the D gene is possibly TRBD1 (5 bases). CDR3 length: 16 residues. The V end lost 0 bases, the J end lost 9 bases, and 19 bases lay between the germline ends. Germline values: CDR1 SGHKS, CDR2 YYEKEE (reference sequence). As DNA, the CDR3 is TGTGCCAGCAGCTTGGATGTGACAGACCAAGTAAGTGAGCAGTTCTTC. As protein: CASSLDVTDQVSEQFF.

This clone was found once. The V and J genes are TRBV29-1 and TRBJ2-5, with D possibly being TRBD1 (5 bases). The CDR3 sequence is 12 residues long. CDR1 and CDR2 (germline): SQVTM, ANQGSEA. Trimming cost V 6 bases and J 1 base, with 9 bases left between them. CDR3 residues: CSVRTSQETQYF. Written as DNA, the CDR3 is TGCAGCGTCAGGACAAGCCAAGAGACCCAGTACTTC. Based on the CDR3 plus reference TRBV29-1 and TRBJ2-5, the full variable domain is SAVISQKPSRDICQRGTSLTIQCQVDSQVTMMFWYRQQPGQSLTLIATANQGSEATYESGFVIDKFPISRPNLTFSTLTVSNMSPEDSSIYLCSVRTSQETQYFGPGTRLLVL.

The chain links TRBV4-1 to TRBJ1-5; 9 nucleotides match TRBD1. Germline V gene lookup returns CDR1 MGHRA and CDR2 YSYEKL. After removal of 3 bases from V and 3 bases from J, the junction contained 6 bases not matched to a gene. The CDR3 extends over 16 amino acids. CDR3 loop: CASSQKQGAVNQPQHF. The CDR3 bases are TGCGCCAGCAGCCAGAAACAGGGGGCGGTCAATCAGCCCCAGCATTTT.

V is TRBV4-2 and J is TRBJ1-2; D is unclear. The germline CDR1 and CDR2 sequences are LGHNA and YNFKEQ. The CDR3 spans 17 residues. The germline V and J ends were trimmed by 3 bases and 5 bases, with 22 bases remaining between them. The DNA for the CDR3 is TGTGCCAGCAGCCAGACCCAAGGGCAGTATGGCGGGTATGGCTACACCTTC. Amino acid sequence: CASSQTQGQYGGYGYTF.

The V and J genes are TRBV19 and TRBJ1-1; 7 positions agree with TRBD1. The CDR3 is 13 amino acids. V lost 3 bases and J lost 3; bases outside the gene matches: 1. From germline, CDR1 is LNHDA and CDR2 SQIVND (reference sequence). In DNA form, the CDR3 reads TGTGCCAGTAGTATTGGGACAGACACTGAAGCTTTCTTT. Amino acids: CASSIGTDTEAFF.

The rearrangement joins TRBV30 to TRBJ2-7, with TRBD2 matching 16 bases. The CDR3 is 15 amino acids. The trim removed 4 bases at V and 4 bases at J, leaving 4 bases unmatched. The germline V gene encodes CDR1 GTSNPN and CDR2 SVGIG (reference sequence). CDR3 in amino acids: CAWNPGLAGGYEQYF. The CDR3 bases are TGTGCCTGGAATCCGGGACTAGCGGGAGGGTACGAGCAGTACTTC.

This sequence joins TRBV13 and TRBJ2-1; TRBD2 aligns across 7 bases. From germline, CDR1 is PRHDT and CDR2 FYEKMQ (reference sequence). V shed 5 bases, J shed 0 bases, and the junction held 7 bases outside the gene matches. The CDR3 is 16 amino acids. In DNA, the CDR3 is TGTGCCAGCAGCGTAAGACTAGCAAGCTCCTACAATGAGCAGTTCTTC. Translation gives CASSVRLASSYNEQFF.

This chain connects TRBV18 to TRBJ2-7; D unclear. The V gene's germline CDR1 is KGHSH and CDR2 LQKENI. Trimming removed 0 bases from V and 3 bases from J, with 6 bases in between. There are 13 residues in the CDR3. CDR3 sequence reads: CASSPPGGYEQYF. As DNA, the CDR3 is TGTGCCAGCTCACCACCCGGCGGCTACGAGCAGTACTTC.

The chain is built from TRBV5-1 and TRBJ2-3; TRBD1 is a possible D gene (5 bases). The CDR3 covers 14 residues. The germline gives CDR1 SGHRS, CDR2 YFSETQ. Trimming stripped 0 bases from V and 2 bases from J, with 7 bases between. CDR3 region: CASSLDGATDTQYF. CDR3 nucleotides: TGCGCCAGCAGCTTGGATGGGGCCACAGATACGCAGTATTTT.